This T cell receptor beta chain appears in the sequencing data of a study of cytomegalovirus exposure and HLA in healthy donors. Remarks on this clone: What it binds is not known.

Sampled while nominally healthy, donors likely had unrecorded immune exposures. Study-level points and caveats: Later analysis placed DRB1 highest and HLA-C lowest in TCR association rates, which differed by HLA locus. Analyses of presence/absence relied on an assumption of roughly uniform sequencing depth across donors. Earlier results showed most TCR beta V segments being productive about 90% or about 30% of the time.

The CDR3 length is 14 residues. Trimming pared 5 bases from V and 5 bases from J, leaving 15 bases between. Looked up from germline, CDR1 is SGHAT and CDR2 is FQNNGV. Use of 60 Vbeta and 13 Jbeta primers characterized the PCR. Sequencing was performed with immunoSEQ multiplex PCR; in TCRdb, only in-frame clones are kept and a portion is missing. This sample yields more than 100,000 clones, of which 65% to 85% are seen a single time; under 0.3% belongs to the top ten. Sequencing input: PBMCs. The chain joins TRBV11-2 to TRBJ2-5; the D gene is possibly TRBD2 (6 bases). The source of this sequence is a man between 50 and 59 years old in good health and CMV-seronegative. The CDR3 sequence: CASSRGLPAETQYF. CDR3 DNA: TGTGCCAGCAGCCGGGGACTCCCTGCGGAGACCCAGTACTTC.